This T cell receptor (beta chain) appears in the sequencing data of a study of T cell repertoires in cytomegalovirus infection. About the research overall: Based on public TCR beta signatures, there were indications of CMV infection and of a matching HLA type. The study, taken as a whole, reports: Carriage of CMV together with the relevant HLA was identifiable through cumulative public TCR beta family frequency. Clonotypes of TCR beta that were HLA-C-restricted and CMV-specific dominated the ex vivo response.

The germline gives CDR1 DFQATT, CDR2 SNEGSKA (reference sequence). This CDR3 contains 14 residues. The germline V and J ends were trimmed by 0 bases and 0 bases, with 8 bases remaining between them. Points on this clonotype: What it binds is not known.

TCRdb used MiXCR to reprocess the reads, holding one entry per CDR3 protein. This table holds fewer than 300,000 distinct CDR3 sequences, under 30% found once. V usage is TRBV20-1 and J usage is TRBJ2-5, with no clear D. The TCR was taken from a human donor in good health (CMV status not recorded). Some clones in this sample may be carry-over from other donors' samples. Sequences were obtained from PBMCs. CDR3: CSARDLRDQETQYF. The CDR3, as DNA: TGCAGTGCTAGAGATTTAAGGGACCAAGAGACCCAGTACTTC.